Listed below are T cell receptor beta chains from one sample, sequenced in a study of cytomegalovirus exposure and HLA in healthy donors. Assay used: immunoSEQ multiplex PCR; TCRdb lists only in-frame clones, some missing. The sample records 80,000 to 100,000 clones, roughly nine tenths being singletons. Sequencing was done on a sample of PBMCs. The source is a woman under 40 in good health and CMV-seronegative. CDR3s include the opening cysteine and the closing phenylalanine or tryptophan. The D gene is left open where the match is weak. Part of the rows lack a size; the others show once, few, many or a class for expanded clones.

abundance: .; v_gene: TRBV5-5; d_gene: .; j_gene: TRBJ2-2; CDR3nt: TGTGCCAGCAGCTCAATAGAGGGGGTCGGGGAGCTGTTTTTT; CDR3aa: CASSSIEGVGELFF
abundance: .; v_gene: TRBV28; d_gene: TRBD1; j_gene: TRBJ1-1; CDR3nt: TGTGCCAGCAGTGATCCGGGACAGACGAACACTGAAGCTTTCTTT; CDR3aa: CASSDPGQTNTEAFF
abundance: .; v_gene: TRBV2; d_gene: TRBD1; j_gene: TRBJ1-4; CDR3nt: TGTGCCAGCAGACCAGGGGGCTTCTTAGAAAAACTGTTTTTT; CDR3aa: CASRPGGFLEKLFF
abundance: .; v_gene: TRBV9; d_gene: TRBD1; j_gene: TRBJ2-7; CDR3nt: TGTGCCGGCCGGGACAGGGGGCTCTACGAGCAGTACTTC; CDR3aa: CAGRDRGLYEQYF
abundance: .; v_gene: TRBV6-6; d_gene: TRBD1; j_gene: TRBJ2-7; CDR3nt: TGTGCCAGCATGGAGGACAGGGGTTCCTACGAGCAGTACTTC; CDR3aa: CASMEDRGSYEQYF
abundance: .; v_gene: TRBV19; d_gene: .; j_gene: TRBJ2-7; CDR3nt: TGTGCCAGTAGTATAGCAGGGGTGGCCTACGAGCAGTACTTC; CDR3aa: CASSIAGVAYEQYF
abundance: .; v_gene: TRBV28; d_gene: .; j_gene: TRBJ1-2; CDR3nt: TGTGCCAGCAGTGAACTAGGGGGCTACACCTTC; CDR3aa: CASSELGGYTF
abundance: .; v_gene: TRBV2; d_gene: TRBD1; j_gene: TRBJ2-3; CDR3nt: TGTGCCAGCAGTGGAGGGACAGGGAGCACAGATACGCAGTATTTT; CDR3aa: CASSGGTGSTDTQYF
abundance: .; v_gene: TRBV2; d_gene: .; j_gene: TRBJ2-7; CDR3nt: TGTGCCAGCAAGTCAAGCGGTCGAGACGAGCAGTACTTC; CDR3aa: CASKSSGRDEQYF
abundance: .; v_gene: TRBV2; d_gene: TRBD2; j_gene: TRBJ2-1; CDR3nt: TGTGCCAGCAGTGGGGAGCGGGGGGGTGAGCAGTTCTTC; CDR3aa: CASSGERGGEQFF
abundance: .; v_gene: TRBV28; d_gene: TRBD1; j_gene: TRBJ2-1; CDR3nt: TGTGCCAGCAGAACTCTTTACCGGGACAGGGATTACAATGAGCAGTTCTTC; CDR3aa: CASRTLYRDRDYNEQFF
abundance: once; v_gene: TRBV28; d_gene: .; j_gene: TRBJ2-5; CDR3nt: TGTGCCAGCAGTTTATGGACAGGGGAGGGGAAGACCCAGTACTTC; CDR3aa: CASSLWTGEGKTQYF
abundance: .; v_gene: TRBV5-1; d_gene: .; j_gene: TRBJ2-1; CDR3nt: TGCGCCAGCAGCTTGGGACACCCATTGGATCTGGCGTTCTTC; CDR3aa: CASSLGHPLDLAFF
abundance: few; v_gene: TRBV9; d_gene: .; j_gene: TRBJ2-1; CDR3nt: TGTGCCAGCAGCGTAGAGGATTGGGGGCAATTCAATGAGCAGTTCTTC; CDR3aa: CASSVEDWGQFNEQFF
abundance: .; v_gene: TRBV10-1; d_gene: TRBD1; j_gene: TRBJ1-2; CDR3nt: TGCGCCAGCAGTGAGTCGGCAGGGGGTGGCTACACCTTC; CDR3aa: CASSESAGGGYTF
abundance: .; v_gene: TRBV19; d_gene: .; j_gene: TRBJ1-2; CDR3nt: TGTGCCAGTAGTATCCCAGGGTACGGCTACACCTTC; CDR3aa: CASSIPGYGYTF
abundance: .; v_gene: TRBV5-4; d_gene: TRBD2; j_gene: TRBJ2-5; CDR3nt: TGTGCCAGCAGCATGAGCGGGGGGGAGCGGGAGACCCAGTACTTC; CDR3aa: CASSMSGGERETQYF
abundance: .; v_gene: TRBV5-1; d_gene: .; j_gene: TRBJ2-6; CDR3nt: TGCGCCAGCAGCTCCGAGGCAGGGCCCCCTCTCTCCGGGGCCAACGTCCTGACTTTC; CDR3aa: CASSSEAGPPLSGANVLTF
abundance: .; v_gene: TRBV10-2; d_gene: TRBD2; j_gene: TRBJ2-2; CDR3nt: TGCGCCAGCAGTGAGGGACTAGCGGGAGGGTGGACCGGGGAGCTGTTTTTT; CDR3aa: CASSEGLAGGWTGELFF
abundance: .; v_gene: TRBV6-6; d_gene: .; j_gene: TRBJ2-5; CDR3nt: TGTGCCAGCAGCCCCCCGGGGGGCAAAGCAGAGACCCAGTACTTC; CDR3aa: CASSPPGGKAETQYF
abundance: .; v_gene: TRBV2; d_gene: .; j_gene: TRBJ2-5; CDR3nt: TGTGCCAGCAGTGAGGCTCTAGCTCGCGGTGAGACCCAGTACTTC; CDR3aa: CASSEALARGETQYF
abundance: .; v_gene: TRBV5-1; d_gene: TRBD2; j_gene: TRBJ2-2; CDR3nt: TGCGCCAGCAGCTTGCCTAGCGGGAACACCGGGGAGCTGTTTTTT; CDR3aa: CASSLPSGNTGELFF
abundance: .; v_gene: TRBV9; d_gene: .; j_gene: TRBJ2-5; CDR3nt: TGTGCCAGCAGCCCCCGACAGGATCAAGAGACCCAGTACTTC; CDR3aa: CASSPRQDQETQYF
abundance: .; v_gene: TRBV7-6; d_gene: .; j_gene: TRBJ2-7; CDR3nt: TGTGCCAGCAGCATCCAGCAGGGTCTTAACTACGAGCAGTACTTC; CDR3aa: CASSIQQGLNYEQYF
abundance: .; v_gene: TRBV13; d_gene: .; j_gene: TRBJ1-3; CDR3nt: TGTGCCAGCAGCTTCGTACAGGGTGGAAACACCATATATTTT; CDR3aa: CASSFVQGGNTIYF
abundance: .; v_gene: TRBV7-2; d_gene: .; j_gene: TRBJ2-6; CDR3nt: TGTGCCAGCAGCTTCTTAGCCCTCGCCGGGGCCAACGTCCTGACTTTC; CDR3aa: CASSFLALAGANVLTF
abundance: .; v_gene: TRBV7-9; d_gene: .; j_gene: TRBJ1-5; CDR3nt: TGTGCCAGCAGCAACCACAGGGTCCAAAGCAATCAGCCCCAGCATTTT; CDR3aa: CASSNHRVQSNQPQHF
abundance: .; v_gene: TRBV5-8; d_gene: .; j_gene: TRBJ2-2; CDR3nt: TGTGCCAGCAGCCACCCCGACAGATCCGGGGAGCTGTTTTTT; CDR3aa: CASSHPDRSGELFF
abundance: .; v_gene: TRBV29-1; d_gene: TRBD1; j_gene: TRBJ2-3; CDR3nt: TGCAGCGTTGAAGCCGGGACAGTCCCTGAGCAGCCCCGGAATACGCAGTATTTT; CDR3aa: CSVEAGTVPEQPRNTQYF
abundance: .; v_gene: TRBV15; d_gene: TRBD1; j_gene: TRBJ1-5; CDR3nt: TGTGCCACCAGCAGATATGACTCGGAGGGGGCGCATCAGCCCCAGCATTTT; CDR3aa: CATSRYDSEGAHQPQHF
abundance: .; v_gene: TRBV5-6; d_gene: TRBD2; j_gene: TRBJ2-5; CDR3nt: TGTGCCAGCAGCTTGGTGGCACTAGCGGAGGGGGTGGAGACCCAGTACTTC; CDR3aa: CASSLVALAEGVETQYF
abundance: .; v_gene: TRBV7-2; d_gene: .; j_gene: TRBJ2-1; CDR3nt: TGTGCCAGCAAACGGGACAACTCCTACAATGAGCAGTTCTTC; CDR3aa: CASKRDNSYNEQFF
abundance: .; v_gene: TRBV10-3; d_gene: .; j_gene: TRBJ2-1; CDR3nt: TGTGCCATCAGTGGGAGACTAGGGACTAATGAGCAGTTCTTC; CDR3aa: CAISGRLGTNEQFF
abundance: .; v_gene: TRBV27; d_gene: .; j_gene: TRBJ2-1; CDR3nt: TGTGCCAGCAGTTCCCGCTACAATGAGCAGTTCTTC; CDR3aa: CASSSRYNEQFF
abundance: .; v_gene: TRBV5-4; d_gene: TRBD1; j_gene: TRBJ2-7; CDR3nt: TGTGCCAGCAGCTCGCCGGGACAGGGGGCTAGAGAGCAGTACTTC; CDR3aa: CASSSPGQGAREQYF
abundance: medium-sized; v_gene: TRBV7-3; d_gene: .; j_gene: TRBJ1-1; CDR3nt: TGTGCCAGCAGCTTAAACGGGAACACTGAAGCTTTCTTT; CDR3aa: CASSLNGNTEAFF
abundance: .; v_gene: TRBV27; d_gene: .; j_gene: TRBJ1-2; CDR3nt: TGTGCCAGCAGGACGAAACACGAAGCGTTCTATGGCTACACCTTC; CDR3aa: CASRTKHEAFYGYTF
abundance: .; v_gene: TRBV7-9; d_gene: TRBD1; j_gene: TRBJ1-2; CDR3nt: TGTGCCAGCAGCTTAGGGACAGGCTATGGCTACACCTTC; CDR3aa: CASSLGTGYGYTF
abundance: .; v_gene: TRBV5-6; d_gene: TRBD1; j_gene: TRBJ2-7; CDR3nt: TGTGCCAGCAGCGAGGGGGCAGGGGTGTGGTACGAGCAGTACTTC; CDR3aa: CASSEGAGVWYEQYF
abundance: .; v_gene: TRBV18; d_gene: .; j_gene: TRBJ2-1; CDR3nt: TGTGCCAGCTCACCACCGCCCCCGGGGTCCTACAATGAGCAGTTCTTC; CDR3aa: CASSPPPPGSYNEQFF
abundance: .; v_gene: TRBV5-1; d_gene: TRBD2; j_gene: TRBJ2-3; CDR3nt: TGCGCCAGCAGCCCCTCGGGGGGTATCACAGATACGCAGTATTTT; CDR3aa: CASSPSGGITDTQYF
abundance: .; v_gene: TRBV6-1; d_gene: TRBD1; j_gene: TRBJ1-2; CDR3nt: TGTGCCAGCAGCGGGACAGATGGCTACACCTTC; CDR3aa: CASSGTDGYTF
abundance: .; v_gene: TRBV28; d_gene: .; j_gene: TRBJ1-4; CDR3nt: TGTGCCAGCAGAAATCAGGGTGGGCGTTCAACTAATGAAAAACTGTTTTTT; CDR3aa: CASRNQGGRSTNEKLFF
abundance: .; v_gene: TRBV13; d_gene: TRBD1; j_gene: TRBJ2-2; CDR3nt: TGTGCCAGCAGCTTAGATAGGGGGCGTGCCGGGGAGCTGTTTTTT; CDR3aa: CASSLDRGRAGELFF
abundance: once; v_gene: TRBV5-1; d_gene: TRBD2; j_gene: TRBJ2-1; CDR3nt: TGCGCCAGCAGCTGGCGGGGGTACTACAATGAGCAGTTCTTC; CDR3aa: CASSWRGYYNEQFF
abundance: once; v_gene: TRBV5-1; d_gene: TRBD2; j_gene: TRBJ2-5; CDR3nt: TGCGCCAGCAGCTGGGGAGTAGCGGGAGATGAGACCCAGTACTTC; CDR3aa: CASSWGVAGDETQYF
abundance: once; v_gene: TRBV7-2; d_gene: .; j_gene: TRBJ2-3; CDR3nt: TGTGCCAGCAGCTTAGTCAAAGATACGCAGTATTTT; CDR3aa: CASSLVKDTQYF
abundance: .; v_gene: TRBV15; d_gene: TRBD1; j_gene: TRBJ2-7; CDR3nt: TGTGCCACCAGCAGGACAGGGTCACAATACGAGCAGTACTTC; CDR3aa: CATSRTGSQYEQYF
abundance: .; v_gene: TRBV5-1; d_gene: TRBD1; j_gene: TRBJ1-5; CDR3nt: TGCGCCAGCAGCCGGGACAGGGGGCCCAATCAGCCCCAGCATTTT; CDR3aa: CASSRDRGPNQPQHF
abundance: .; v_gene: TRBV6-6; d_gene: .; j_gene: TRBJ1-5; CDR3nt: TGTGCCAGCAGTAGCATGGTTCTTGGCAATCAGCCCCAGCATTTT; CDR3aa: CASSSMVLGNQPQHF